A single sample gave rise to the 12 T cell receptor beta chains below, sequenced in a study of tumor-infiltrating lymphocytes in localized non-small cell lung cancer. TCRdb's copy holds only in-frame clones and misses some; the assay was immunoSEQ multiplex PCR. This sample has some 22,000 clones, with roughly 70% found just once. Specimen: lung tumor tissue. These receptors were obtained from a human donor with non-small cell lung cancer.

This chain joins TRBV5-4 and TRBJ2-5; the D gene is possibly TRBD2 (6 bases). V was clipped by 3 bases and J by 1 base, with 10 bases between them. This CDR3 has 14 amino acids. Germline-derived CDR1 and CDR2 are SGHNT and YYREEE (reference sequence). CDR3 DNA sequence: TGTGCCAGCAGCTCCGGGACTTTCCAAGAGACCCAGTACTTC. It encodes CASSSGTFQETQYF.

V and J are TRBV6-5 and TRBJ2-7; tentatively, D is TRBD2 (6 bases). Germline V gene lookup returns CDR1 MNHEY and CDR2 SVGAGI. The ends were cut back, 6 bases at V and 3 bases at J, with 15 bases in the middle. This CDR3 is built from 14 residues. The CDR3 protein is CASSPMEDYYEQYF. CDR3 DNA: TGTGCCAGCAGCCCCATGGAGGACTACTACGAGCAGTACTTC.

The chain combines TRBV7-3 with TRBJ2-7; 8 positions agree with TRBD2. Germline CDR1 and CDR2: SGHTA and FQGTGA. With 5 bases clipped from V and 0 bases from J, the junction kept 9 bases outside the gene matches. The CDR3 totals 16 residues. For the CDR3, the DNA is TGTGCCAGCAGCCTACTCGCGGGACTAGACTCCTACGAGCAGTACTTC. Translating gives CASSLLAGLDSYEQYF.

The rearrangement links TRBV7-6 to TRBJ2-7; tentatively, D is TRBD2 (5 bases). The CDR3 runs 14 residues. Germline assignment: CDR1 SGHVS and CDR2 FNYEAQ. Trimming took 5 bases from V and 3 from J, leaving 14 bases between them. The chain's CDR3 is CASSPRLQSYEQYF. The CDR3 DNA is TGTGCCAGCAGCCCTAGACTACAGAGCTACGAGCAGTACTTC.

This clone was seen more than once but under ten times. CDR3 DNA sequence: TGTGCCAGCAGTTACTTACAGGGGAACACTGAAGCTTTCTTT. As protein: CASSYLQGNTEAFF. The rearrangement uses TRBV6-5 and TRBJ1-1; possibly TRBD1 for D (6 bases). The germline V and J ends were trimmed by 1 base and 1 base, with 7 bases remaining between them. Germline CDR1 and CDR2: MNHEY and SVGAGI. The length of the CDR3 is 14 residues.

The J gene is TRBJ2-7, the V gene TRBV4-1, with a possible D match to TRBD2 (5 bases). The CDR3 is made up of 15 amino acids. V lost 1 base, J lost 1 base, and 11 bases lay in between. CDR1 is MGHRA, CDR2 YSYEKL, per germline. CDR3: CASSQVVEGSYEQYF. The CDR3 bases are TGCGCCAGCAGCCAAGTAGTAGAGGGTTCCTACGAGCAGTACTTC.

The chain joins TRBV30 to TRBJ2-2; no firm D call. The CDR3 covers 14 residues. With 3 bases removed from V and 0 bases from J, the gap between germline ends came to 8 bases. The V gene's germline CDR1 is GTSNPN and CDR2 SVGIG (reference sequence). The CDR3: CAWSKAPNTGELFF. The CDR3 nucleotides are TGTGCCTGGAGCAAAGCGCCGAACACCGGGGAGCTGTTTTTT.

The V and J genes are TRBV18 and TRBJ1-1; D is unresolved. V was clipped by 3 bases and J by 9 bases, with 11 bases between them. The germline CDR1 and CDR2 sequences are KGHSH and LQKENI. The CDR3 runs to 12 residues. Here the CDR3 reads CASSPREKKAFF. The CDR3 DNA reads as TGTGCCAGCTCACCCCGGGAAAAAAAAGCTTTCTTT.

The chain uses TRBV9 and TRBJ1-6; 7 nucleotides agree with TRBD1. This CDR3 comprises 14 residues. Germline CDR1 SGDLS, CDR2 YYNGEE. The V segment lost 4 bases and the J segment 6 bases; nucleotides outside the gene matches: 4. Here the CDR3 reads CASSRDRLNSPLHF. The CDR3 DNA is TGTGCCAGCAGCCGGGACAGACTTAATTCACCCCTCCACTTT.

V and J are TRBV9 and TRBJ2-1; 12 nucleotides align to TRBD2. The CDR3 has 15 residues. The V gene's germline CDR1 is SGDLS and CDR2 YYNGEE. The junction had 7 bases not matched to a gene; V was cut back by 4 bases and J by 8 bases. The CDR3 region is CASSSRLAGAYEQFF. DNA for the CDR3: TGTGCCAGCAGCTCCCGACTAGCGGGAGCTTATGAGCAGTTCTTC.

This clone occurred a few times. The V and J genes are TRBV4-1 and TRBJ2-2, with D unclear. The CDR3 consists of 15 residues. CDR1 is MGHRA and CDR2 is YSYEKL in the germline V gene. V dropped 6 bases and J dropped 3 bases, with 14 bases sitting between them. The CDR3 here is CASRAVSGDTGELFF. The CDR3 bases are TGCGCCAGCAGGGCAGTGTCAGGAGACACCGGGGAGCTGTTTTTT.

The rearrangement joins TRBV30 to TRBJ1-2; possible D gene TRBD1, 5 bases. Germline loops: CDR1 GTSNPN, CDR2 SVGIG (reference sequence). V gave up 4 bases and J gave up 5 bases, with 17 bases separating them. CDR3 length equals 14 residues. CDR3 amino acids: CAWTRIGTSYGYTF. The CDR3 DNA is TGTGCCTGGACCCGTATTGGGACTTCATATGGCTACACCTTC.